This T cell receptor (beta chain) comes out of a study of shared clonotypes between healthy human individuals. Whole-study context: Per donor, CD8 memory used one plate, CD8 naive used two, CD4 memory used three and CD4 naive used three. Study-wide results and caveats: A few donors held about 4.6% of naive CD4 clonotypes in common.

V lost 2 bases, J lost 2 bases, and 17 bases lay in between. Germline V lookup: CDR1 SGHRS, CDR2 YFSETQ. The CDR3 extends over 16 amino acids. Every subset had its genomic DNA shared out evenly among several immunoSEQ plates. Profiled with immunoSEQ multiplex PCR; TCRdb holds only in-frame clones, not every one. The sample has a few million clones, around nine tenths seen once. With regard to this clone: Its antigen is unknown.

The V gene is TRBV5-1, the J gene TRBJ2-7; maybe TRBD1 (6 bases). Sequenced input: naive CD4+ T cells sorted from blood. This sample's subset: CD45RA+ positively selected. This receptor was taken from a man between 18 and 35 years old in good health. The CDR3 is CASSFFGTKNPYEQYF. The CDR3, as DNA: TGCGCCAGCAGCTTTTTTGGGACAAAAAACCCCTACGAGCAGTACTTC.